A single sample is the source of the 27 T cell receptor beta chains below, sequenced in a study of T cell responses to AZD1222 COVID-19 vaccine. Repertoires were generated with immunoSEQ multiplex PCR, while TCRdb's copy carries only in-frame clones and drops some. The sample includes fewer than 180,000 clones, over 75% of them seen just once. The starting material was peripheral blood, obtained 28 days after the second AZD1222 dose. Every receptor here comes from an adult who received the AZD1222 COVID-19 vaccine.

V usage is TRBV9 and J usage is TRBJ1-4, with 7 bases that match TRBD1. The CDR3 spans 14 residues. V lost 7 bases and J lost 4; bases outside the gene matches: 7. Germline V gene lookup returns CDR1 SGDLS and CDR2 YYNGEE. The CDR3 DNA follows: TGTGCCAGCTCCGCGGGACAGATTAATGAAAAACTGTTTTTT. It encodes CASSAGQINEKLFF. Full variable domain (missing parts from reference TRBV9 and TRBJ1-4): DSGVTQTPKHLITATGQRVTLRCSPRSGDLSVYWYQQSLDQGLQFLIQYYNGEERAKGNILERFSAQQFPDLHSELNLSSLELGDSALYFCASSAGQINEKLFFGSGTQLSVL.

This rearrangement joins TRBV2 to TRBJ2-4, with 9 bases matching TRBD1. The CDR3 is 16 amino acids. V was pared by 5 bases and J by 2 bases, with 7 bases of the junction left unmatched. CDR1 and CDR2 (germline): SNHLY, FYNNEI. CDR3 amino acids: CASSWRTGETKNIQYF. The CDR3 DNA follows: TGTGCCAGCAGTTGGAGGACAGGGGAGACCAAAAACATTCAGTACTTC.

The rearrangement joins TRBV12-5 to TRBJ1-2, with TRBD1 matching 7 bases. Germline V gene data show CDR1 as LGHNT and CDR2 as FRNRAP. The CDR3 is 13 amino acids. V was pared by 2 bases and J by 8 bases, with 5 bases of the junction left unmatched. CDR3 loop: CASGLNRGQGYTF. The CDR3 DNA is TGTGCTAGTGGTTTGAATAGGGGGCAAGGCTACACCTTC.

This chain joins TRBV27 and TRBJ1-1, with 7 bases identical to TRBD1. Germline V lookup: CDR1 MNHEY, CDR2 SMNVEV (reference sequence). V lost 6 bases and J lost 2; bases outside the gene matches: 15. There are 17 residues in the CDR3. The CDR3: CASSSPNRGGGNTEAFF. DNA for the CDR3: TGTGCCAGCAGCTCCCCTAACAGGGGAGGAGGAAACACTGAAGCTTTCTTT.

The chain combines TRBV30 with TRBJ1-2; 10 nucleotides match TRBD1. CDR3 length equals 15 residues. Per germline, CDR1 GTSNPN and CDR2 SVGIG (reference sequence). J gave up 7 bases and V 2 bases, and 10 bases lay outside the gene matches. The CDR3 DNA sequence: TGTGCCTGGAGTATTGACAGGGGGCGGGTGAGTGGCTACACCTTC. Its protein product is CAWSIDRGRVSGYTF.

The J gene is TRBJ2-1, the V gene TRBV6-2 or TRBV6-3; D not certain. V shed 4 bases and J shed 5 bases, with 6 bases lying between them. The V gene's germline CDR1 is MNHEY and CDR2 SVGEGT. This CDR3 spans 12 amino acids. The DNA of the CDR3 is TGTGCCAGCAGTTTCAGGAACAATGAGCAGTTCTTC. The encoded protein is CASSFRNNEQFF.

The chain is built from TRBV7-2 and TRBJ1-1, with D perhaps matching TRBD1 (5 bases). Germline CDR1 and CDR2: SGHTA and FQGNSA. There are 13 residues in the CDR3. The V end lost 6 bases, the J end lost 7 bases, and 15 bases lay between the germline ends. The CDR3 loop reads CASRDGGRGEAFF. CDR3 DNA: TGTGCCAGCAGGGATGGGGGACGGGGTGAAGCTTTCTTT.

This clone was seen a single time. This rearrangement joins TRBV30 to TRBJ2-1; 12 bases fit TRBD2. J gave up 7 bases and V 2 bases, and 6 bases lay outside the gene matches. The CDR3 spans 15 residues. Germline V lookup: CDR1 GTSNPN, CDR2 SVGIG (reference sequence). The CDR3 region has the DNA TGTGCCTGGAGTTTCCCTAGCGGGAGGGCGAATGAGCAGTTCTTC. Translation: CAWSFPSGRANEQFF.

The chain has TRBV6-1 and TRBJ1-2, with D possibly matching TRBD1 (6 bases). Germline V lookup: CDR1 MNHNS, CDR2 SASEGT. Trimming pared 2 bases from V and 4 bases from J, leaving 11 bases between. The CDR3 is 14 residues long. CDR3 DNA sequence: TGTGCCAGCAGTGAAATTGGACAGCCCTATGGCTACACCTTC. Protein: CASSEIGQPYGYTF.

This clone was seen more than once but under ten times. The V call is TRBV10-3, the J call TRBJ1-2; D is undetermined. Germline V gives CDR1 ENHRY, CDR2 SYGVKD. This CDR3 is 12 amino acids long. Trimming shortened V by 6 bases and J by 1 base, and 6 bases separated the two germline ends. The CDR3 DNA is TGTGCCATCAGCGACGGTAACTATGGCTACACCTTC. Its protein is CAISDGNYGYTF.

Comment on this clone: Other DNA sequences in this sample translate to the same CDR3. This chain uses TRBV12-3 or TRBV12-4 with TRBJ1-2; 7 positions match TRBD1. The trim removed 1 base at V and 5 bases at J, leaving 1 base unmatched. The CDR3 has 13 residues. The CDR3 region has the DNA TGTGCCAGCAGTTTAGGACAGGGTTATGGCTACACCTTC. It codes for CASSLGQGYGYTF.

V gene TRBV3-1 (or the pseudogene TRBV3-2) combines with J gene TRBJ2-1, with TRBD1 matching over 7 bases. The germline CDR1 and CDR2 sequences are LGHDT and YNNKEL (reference sequence). The CDR3 covers 16 residues. J was trimmed by 7 bases and V by 6 bases; bases with no gene match: 15. CDR3 sequence (DNA): TGTGCCAGCAGGTCGACAGGGTTGATTTCGGAGAATGAGCAGTTCTTC. It translates to CASRSTGLISENEQFF.

The chain has TRBV10-1 and TRBJ1-1; no clear D. Germline values: CDR1 WNHNN, CDR2 SYGVQD (reference sequence). The CDR3 extends over 13 amino acids. Deletions cut 4 bases from V and 0 bases from J, with 6 bases between. The CDR3 sequence is CASSAQLNTEAFF. CDR3 sequence (DNA): TGCGCCAGCAGTGCGCAGCTGAACACTGAAGCTTTCTTT.

V gene TRBV19 combines with J gene TRBJ2-7; 9 bases are shared with TRBD1. CDR3 length: 14 amino acids. Germline lookup yields CDR1 LNHDA and CDR2 SQIVND (reference sequence). The CDR3 protein is CGTSPGTGTYEQYF. In DNA, the CDR3 is TGTGGCACAAGCCCTGGGACAGGGACCTACGAGCAGTACTTC.

This chain connects TRBV2 to TRBJ1-2; possible D gene TRBD1, 6 bases. Looked up from germline, CDR1 is SNHLY and CDR2 is FYNNEI. The V gene lost 10 bases and the J gene lost 2 bases, with 14 bases spanning the gap. This CDR3 has 13 residues. CDR3 amino acids: CATTMQGNYGYTF. The CDR3 coding sequence is TGTGCCACCACCATGCAGGGGAACTATGGCTACACCTTC.

The rearrangement uses TRBV24-1 and TRBJ2-5; tentatively, D is TRBD1 (6 bases). Deletions cut 1 base from V and 5 bases from J, with 13 bases between. Looked up from germline, CDR1 is KGHDR and CDR2 is SFDVKD. This CDR3 spans 15 amino acids. CDR3 loop: CATSDFGQGLETQYF. CDR3 in DNA: TGTGCCACCAGTGATTTTGGGCAGGGGTTGGAGACCCAGTACTTC.

The J gene is TRBJ2-4, the V gene TRBV28; D not certain. Germline assignment: CDR1 MDHEN and CDR2 SYDVKM. V shed 3 bases and J shed 9 bases, with 12 bases lying between them. The CDR3 consists of 13 residues. Here the CDR3 reads CASSFSATRIQYF. CDR3 nucleotide sequence: TGTGCCAGCAGTTTCTCTGCCACCCGCATTCAGTACTTC. Combining the CDR3 with reference TRBV28 and TRBJ2-4 gives the whole variable domain DVKVTQSSRYLVKRTGEKVFLECVQDMDHENMFWYRQDPGLGLRLIYFSYDVKMKEKGDIPEGYSVSREKKERFSLILESASTNQTSMYLCASSFSATRIQYFGAGTRLSVL.

The rearrangement joins TRBV6-5 to TRBJ1-5; D is unresolved. Germline V gene lookup returns CDR1 MNHEY and CDR2 SVGAGI. Deletions cut 6 bases from V and 4 bases from J, with 10 bases between. CDR3 length equals 13 residues. CDR3 residues: CASSHGRNQPQHF. In nucleotides, the CDR3 is TGTGCCAGCAGCCATGGACGGAATCAGCCCCAGCATTTT.

The V gene is TRBV7-8, the J gene TRBJ1-5; D is unresolved. The germline gives CDR1 SGHVS, CDR2 FQNEAQ. The CDR3 runs 14 residues. Trimming cost V 2 bases and J 0 bases, with 5 bases left between them. The CDR3 loop is CASSLIYSNQPQHF. The CDR3 DNA reads TGTGCCAGCAGCTTAATTTATAGCAATCAGCCCCAGCATTTT. Based on the CDR3 plus reference TRBV7-8 and TRBJ1-5, the full variable domain is GAGVSQSPRYKVAKRGQDVALRCDPISGHVSLFWYQQALGQGPEFLTYFQNEAQLDKSGLPSDRFFAERPEGSVSTLKIQRTQQEDSAVYLCASSLIYSNQPQHFGDGTRLSIL.

This chain uses TRBV5-1 with TRBJ2-5; maybe TRBD2 (6 bases). The CDR3 has 13 residues. The germline CDR1 and CDR2 sequences are SGHRS and YFSETQ. Trimming removed 0 bases from V and 4 bases from J, with 7 bases in between. CDR3 sequence (DNA): TGCGCCAGCAGCTTGGTGGGAGGAGAGACCCAGTACTTC. Translation: CASSLVGGETQYF. The variable domain in full, with the rest retrieved from reference TRBV5-1 and TRBJ2-5, is KAGVTQTPRYLIKTRGQQVTLSCSPISGHRSVSWYQQTPGQGLQFLFEYFSETQRNKGNFPGRFSGRQFSNSRSEMNVSTLELGDSALYLCASSLVGGETQYFGPGTRLLVL.

CDR3 sequence: CASSQDWGAREQYF. The CDR3 nucleotides read TGCGCCAGCAGCCAAGATTGGGGGGCAAGGGAGCAGTACTTC. The chain couples TRBV4-1 to TRBJ2-7; the D call may be TRBD1 or TRBD2 (6 bases each). The germline CDR1 and CDR2 sequences are MGHRA and YSYEKL. The V end lost 0 bases, the J end lost 7 bases, and 13 bases lay between the germline ends. The CDR3 runs to 14 residues.

The table lists this clone with a count of one. This chain joins TRBV7-9 and TRBJ1-4, with TRBD1 as a possible D gene (5 bases). V gave up 1 base and J gave up 3 bases, with 9 bases separating them. The CDR3 covers 15 residues. CDR1 SEHNR and CDR2 FQNEAQ come from the germline V gene (reference sequence). CDR3 nucleotides: TGTGCCAGCAGCTTAGGAGGGGAGGCTAATGAAAAACTGTTTTTT. Translating gives CASSLGGEANEKLFF.

The chain joins TRBV27 to TRBJ1-1; tentatively, D is TRBD1 (5 bases). V was shortened by 3 bases and J by 4 bases, with 18 bases between the two germline ends. Germline values: CDR1 MNHEY, CDR2 SMNVEV (reference sequence). This CDR3 spans 16 amino acids. As DNA, the CDR3 is TGTGCCAGCAGTTTTATTTTTGGGGCGCCGAGCACTGAAGCTTTCTTT. It yields the protein CASSFIFGAPSTEAFF.

The chain uses TRBV11-3 and TRBJ2-7, with D perhaps being TRBD1 or TRBD2 (5 bases each). Looked up from germline, CDR1 is SGHNT and CDR2 is YENEEA. V was clipped by 5 bases and J by 2 bases, with 7 bases between them. The CDR3 is made up of 12 amino acids. The CDR3 sequence: CASSRGPYEQYF. The CDR3 coding sequence is TGTGCCAGCAGCAGGGGACCCTACGAGCAGTACTTC.

This chain joins TRBV15 and TRBJ1-6; D not resolved. The CDR3 is 14 residues long. Between the trimmed V and J ends, which lost 6 bases and 10 bases, there was a span of 16 bases. Germline V lookup: CDR1 LNHNV, CDR2 YYDKDF (reference sequence). The CDR3 is CATSDGNRGSPLHF. In nucleotides, the CDR3 is TGTGCCACCAGTGACGGGAATCGAGGGTCACCCCTCCACTTT.

The genes are TRBV7-9 and TRBJ2-7; 10 bases agree with TRBD1. CDR3 length: 16 residues. J gave up 5 bases and V 5 bases, and 12 bases lay outside the gene matches. CDR1 and CDR2 (germline): SEHNR, FQNEAQ (reference sequence). The CDR3 spells CASSGGQGERADEQYF. The CDR3 region has the DNA TGTGCCAGCAGCGGAGGACAGGGGGAAAGGGCGGACGAGCAGTACTTC.

V and J are TRBV6-5 and TRBJ1-4; the D gene is possibly TRBD1 (5 bases). CDR3 length equals 15 residues. Trimming removed 8 bases from V and 0 bases from J, with 13 bases in between. The germline V gene has CDR1 MNHEY and CDR2 SVGAGI. CDR3 amino acids: CASRKQGATNEKLFF. The CDR3 DNA reads as TGTGCCAGCCGCAAGCAGGGTGCAACTAATGAAAAACTGTTTTTT.